These 17 T cell receptor beta chains originate from one sample sequenced in a study of beta chain features in type 1 diabetes. The investigators reverse transcribed all of the isolated RNA, so they sequenced expressed TCRB transcripts. Here immunoSEQ multiplex PCR was the method, and the copy in TCRdb shows in-frame clones only, minus some. The sample has some 330,000 clones; approximately 9.9% are singletons. What was sequenced was naive CD4+ T cells from blood. The source is a woman under 40 in good health.

This chain joins TRBV6-5 and TRBJ2-7; 7 nucleotides agree with TRBD1. From germline, CDR1 is MNHEY and CDR2 SVGAGI. V trimming: 5 bases; J trimming: 3 bases; junction bases outside the gene matches: 7. The CDR3 is made up of 14 amino acids. The CDR3 DNA is TGTGCCAGCAGTAGCGAGAGGGGGCTCTACGAGCAGTACTTC. Its translation is CASSSERGLYEQYF.

The chain combines TRBV6-1 with TRBJ2-1; tentative D call: TRBD2 (5 bases). Between the trimmed V and J ends, which lost 0 bases and 8 bases, there was a span of 14 bases. The CDR3 totals 15 residues. Per the germline V gene, CDR1 is MNHNS and CDR2 is SASEGT. CDR3 nucleotide sequence: TGTGCCAGCAGTGAAGCTCTAGCCAGGTTGTATGAGCAGTTCTTC. Protein: CASSEALARLYEQFF.

V usage is TRBV7-2 and J usage is TRBJ2-4; 8 bases fit TRBD2. The CDR3 sequence is 15 residues long. J was trimmed by 4 bases and V by 1 base; bases with no gene match: 3. CDR1 and CDR2 (germline): SGHTA, FQGNSA. The DNA of the CDR3 is TGTGCCAGCAGCTTAGGAGCTAGCGGGAAAAACATTCAGTACTTC. Its protein product is CASSLGASGKNIQYF. The whole variable domain, filled in from reference TRBV7-2 and TRBJ2-4, reads GAGVSQSPSNKVTEKGKDVELRCDPISGHTALYWYRQSLGQGLEFLIYFQGNSAPDKSGLPSDRFSAERTGGSVSTLTIQRTQQEDSAVYLCASSLGASGKNIQYFGAGTRLSVL.

The chain is built from TRBV9 and TRBJ2-7; the D gene is possibly TRBD2 (5 bases). Germline V gene sequence: CDR1 SGDLS, CDR2 YYNGEE. This CDR3 is built from 15 residues. The germline V and J ends were trimmed by 0 bases and 6 bases, with 16 bases remaining between them. The CDR3 DNA sequence: TGTGCCAGCAGCGTAGCATCGGGGAAGGGCTTCGAGCAGTACTTC. Its protein product is CASSVASGKGFEQYF.

Regarding this clone: Mismatch with germline at one junction end may stem from a read error. The CDR3 spells CASKLRSLYVKW. The CDR3 coding sequence is TGTGCCAGCAAACTGAGATCGCTCTACGTGAAATGG. This sequence joins TRBV11-3 and TRBJ2-3; D not certain. This CDR3 region has 12 residues. Germline CDR1 reads SGHNT; CDR2 reads YENEEA.

This clone occurred a few times. The chain couples TRBV5-4 to TRBJ1-2; TRBD1 matches 7 bases. The germline V gene has CDR1 SGHNT and CDR2 YYREEE (reference sequence). The CDR3 runs to 15 residues. Trimming at V came to 0 bases and at J to 3 bases, leaving 5 bases not matched to a gene. The CDR3 here is CASSLVGQGDYGYTF. The CDR3 coding sequence is TGTGCCAGCAGCTTGGTCGGGCAGGGGGACTATGGCTACACCTTC.

V gene TRBV7-9 combines with J gene TRBJ1-2; D remains ambiguous. There are 13 residues in the CDR3. V was trimmed by 1 base and J by 2 bases, leaving 5 bases between them. The germline V gene encodes CDR1 SEHNR and CDR2 FQNEAQ (reference sequence). The CDR3 bases are TGTGCCAGCAGCTTAGAGAGAAACTATGGCTACACCTTC. Protein: CASSLERNYGYTF.

This clone was counted a few times. The chain links TRBV14 to TRBJ2-1, with 9 bases that match TRBD2. Unmatched junction bases numbered 3, after V lost 4 bases and J lost 2 bases. The CDR3 is 15 residues long. Germline CDR1 and CDR2: SGHDN and FVKESK. The DNA for the CDR3 is TGTGCCAGCAGCCGTCTAGCGGGACCCTACAATGAGCAGTTCTTC. Amino acids: CASSRLAGPYNEQFF.

This chain joins TRBV6-5 and TRBJ2-1; 12 nucleotides match TRBD2. Germline CDR1 MNHEY, CDR2 SVGAGI. The CDR3 sequence is 14 residues long. Germline trimming cut 4 bases from V and 8 bases from J; bases unmatched to any gene: 3. In DNA, the CDR3 is TGTGCCAGCAGTTCGACTAGCGGGAGCGATGAGCAGTTCTTC. It yields the protein CASSSTSGSDEQFF.

The chain couples TRBV13 to TRBJ1-1; 7 bases line up with TRBD1. With V trimmed by 6 bases and J by 11 bases, 15 bases remained unmatched. CDR3 length: 14 amino acids. CDR1 is PRHDT and CDR2 is FYEKMQ in the germline V gene (reference sequence). The CDR3 loop is CASRPFGSGGGAFF. In DNA, the CDR3 is TGTGCCAGCAGGCCTTTCGGGTCAGGGGGTGGGGCTTTCTTT.

V is TRBV9 and J is TRBJ2-5; 12 bases align to TRBD2. Germline lookup yields CDR1 SGDLS and CDR2 YYNGEE. This CDR3 has 15 amino acids. The trim removed 2 bases at V and 7 bases at J, leaving 6 bases unmatched. CDR3 bases: TGTGCCAGCAGCGTTCTAGCGGGAGGGGCAGGGACCCAGTACTTC. Protein sequence: CASSVLAGGAGTQYF.

The gene calls are TRBV7-9 and TRBJ2-4, with D perhaps matching TRBD1 (6 bases). V shed 1 base and J shed 8 bases, with 9 bases lying between them. From germline, CDR1 is SEHNR and CDR2 FQNEAQ (reference sequence). The CDR3 is 13 amino acids. CDR3 residues: CASSLGEGDIQYF. CDR3 bases: TGTGCCAGCAGCTTAGGAGAGGGGGACATTCAGTACTTC.

This clone has only a few counts. V gene TRBV7-3 combines with J gene TRBJ2-3; D is possibly TRBD2 (5 bases). There are 14 residues in the CDR3. V was cut by 5 bases and J by 3 bases, with 12 bases left in between. Germline-derived CDR1 and CDR2 are SGHTA and FQGTGA. For the CDR3, the DNA is TGTGCCAGCAGCCCGTCCCCGGGGACAGATACGCAGTATTTT. Its translation: CASSPSPGTDTQYF.

J is TRBJ2-6 and V is TRBV9; possible D gene TRBD1, 6 bases. V was clipped by 2 bases and J by 1 base, with 10 bases between them. Per germline, CDR1 SGDLS and CDR2 YYNGEE. The CDR3 extends over 16 amino acids. As DNA, the CDR3 is TGTGCCAGCAGCGTCTTAGGGGGATCTGGGGCCAACGTCCTGACTTTC. It yields the protein CASSVLGGSGANVLTF.

V gene TRBV28 combines with J gene TRBJ1-5, with no clear D. The germline V and J ends were trimmed by 4 bases and 2 bases, with 15 bases remaining between them. CDR1 is MDHEN, CDR2 SYDVKM, per germline. This CDR3 comprises 16 residues. CDR3 in amino acids: CASSWESGRRNQPQHF. The CDR3 DNA sequence: TGTGCCAGCAGTTGGGAGTCTGGGAGGCGCAATCAGCCCCAGCATTTT.

This clone turned up a few times. The chain has TRBV7-9 and TRBJ2-3; D not certain. Per germline, CDR1 SEHNR and CDR2 FQNEAQ (reference sequence). This CDR3 is built from 12 residues. The V gene lost 3 bases and the J gene lost 5 bases, with 6 bases spanning the gap. The CDR3 DNA reads TGTGCCAGCAGCTTCTCGGGAGATACGCAGTATTTT. Translating gives CASSFSGDTQYF.

The chain joins TRBV14 to TRBJ2-1; weak D call: TRBD2 (5 bases). The V gene lost 0 bases and the J gene lost 9 bases, with 15 bases spanning the gap. The CDR3 consists of 15 residues. Germline CDR1 SGHDN, CDR2 FVKESK. The CDR3 loop reads CASSQDRGSVGEQFF. For the CDR3, the DNA is TGTGCCAGCAGCCAAGATCGGGGATCCGTGGGTGAGCAGTTCTTC. Full variable domain (outside the CDR3, taken from reference TRBV14 and TRBJ2-1): EAGVTQFPSHSVIEKGQTVTLRCDPISGHDNLYWYRRVMGKEIKFLLHFVKESKQDESGMPNNRFLAERTGGTYSTLKVQPAELEDSGVYFCASSQDRGSVGEQFFGPGTRLTVL.